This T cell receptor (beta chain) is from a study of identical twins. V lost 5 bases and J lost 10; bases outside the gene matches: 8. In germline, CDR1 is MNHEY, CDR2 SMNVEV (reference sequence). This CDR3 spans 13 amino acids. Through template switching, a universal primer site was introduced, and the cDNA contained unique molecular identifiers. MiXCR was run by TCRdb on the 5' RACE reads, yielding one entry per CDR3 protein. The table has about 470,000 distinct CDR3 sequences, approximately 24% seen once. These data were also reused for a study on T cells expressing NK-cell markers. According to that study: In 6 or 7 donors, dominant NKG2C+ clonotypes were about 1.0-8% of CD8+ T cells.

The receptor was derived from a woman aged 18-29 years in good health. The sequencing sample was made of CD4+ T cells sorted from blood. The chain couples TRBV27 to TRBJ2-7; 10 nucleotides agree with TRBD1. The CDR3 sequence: CASSINRDRGQYF. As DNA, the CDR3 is TGTGCCAGCAGTATCAACCGGGACAGGGGCCAGTACTTC.